What follows is one TCR beta chain and its context. Its matching antigen is unknown. V lost 3 bases to trimming and J lost 2 bases, with 10 bases between them. The CDR3 spans 14 residues. Per the germline V gene, CDR1 is MNHEY and CDR2 is SMNVEV (reference sequence). This entry belongs to a study of OX40 agonist ivuxolimab in advanced cancers. On the study more broadly: Hepatocellular carcinoma, melanoma, renal cell or head and neck cancer occurred in dose-escalation patients. Notes on the study in general: The specificity for antigen of the expanded peripheral T cells was not determined.

The data were produced by immunoSEQ multiplex PCR, yet TCRdb's version contains in-frame clones alone and is incomplete. The profile shows some 62,000 clones, around four fifths of them singletons. The source material was CD4+ or CD8+ T cells sorted from blood, sampled in a trial of the OX40 agonist ivuxolimab. The V gene is TRBV27, the J gene TRBJ1-2, with D perhaps TRBD1 (5 bases). The receptor was derived from an adult with an advanced solid tumor such as melanoma, head and neck, liver or kidney cancer. This chain's CDR3 is CASSFSGGNYGYTF. The CDR3 DNA reads TGTGCCAGCAGTTTTTCCGGGGGGAACTATGGCTACACCTTC.